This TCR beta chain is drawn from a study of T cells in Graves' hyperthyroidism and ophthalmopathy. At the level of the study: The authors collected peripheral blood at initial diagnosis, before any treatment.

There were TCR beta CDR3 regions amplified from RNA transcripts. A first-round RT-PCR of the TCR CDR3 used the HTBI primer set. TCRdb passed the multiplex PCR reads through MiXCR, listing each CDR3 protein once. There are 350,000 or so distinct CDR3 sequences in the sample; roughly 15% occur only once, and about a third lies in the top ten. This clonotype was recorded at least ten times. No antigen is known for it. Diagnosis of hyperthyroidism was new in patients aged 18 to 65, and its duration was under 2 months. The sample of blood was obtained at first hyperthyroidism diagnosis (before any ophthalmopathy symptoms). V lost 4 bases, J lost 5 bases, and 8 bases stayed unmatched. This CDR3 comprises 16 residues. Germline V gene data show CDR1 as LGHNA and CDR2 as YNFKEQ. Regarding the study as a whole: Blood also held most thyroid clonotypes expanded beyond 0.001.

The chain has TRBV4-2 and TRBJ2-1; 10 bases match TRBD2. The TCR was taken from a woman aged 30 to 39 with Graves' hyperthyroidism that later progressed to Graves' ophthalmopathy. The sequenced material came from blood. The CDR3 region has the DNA TGTGCCAGCAGCCGAAGCCAGCGGGGGGGGAACAATGAGCAGTTCTTC. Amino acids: CASSRSQRGGNNEQFF.